The 25 T cell receptor beta chains below were found in one sample sequenced in a study of brain T cells in children with intractable seizures. As for time point: blood from clinic visit 5 months post-surgery; TSC patient then seizure free. Clones were read by immunoSEQ multiplex PCR, and TCRdb kept only the in-frame ones, dropping some. Of about 350,000 clones listed, about 93% are singletons. Sequencing was performed on peripheral blood, taken about 5 months after surgery. The receptors were gathered from a boy younger than two with tuberous sclerosis and intractable seizures.

As regards this clone: The same CDR3 can be traced to other DNA sequences in this sample. The V gene is TRBV19, the J gene TRBJ2-3; 11 nucleotides match TRBD2. This CDR3 contains 14 residues. The germline V gene encodes CDR1 LNHDA and CDR2 SQIVND (reference sequence). The ends lost 6 bases at V and 3 bases at J; junction bases unmatched: 2. CDR3 coding DNA: TGTGCCAGTAGAACTAGCGGGAGTACAGATACGCAGTATTTT. Translation: CASRTSGSTDTQYF.

J is TRBJ2-5 and V is TRBV7-2; D perhaps matches TRBD1 (5 bases). In germline, CDR1 is SGHTA, CDR2 FQGNSA. CDR3 length: 15 residues. V was pared by 2 bases and J by 5 bases, with 15 bases between. CDR3 DNA: TGTGCCAGCAGCTTATACGCCCGCAGGGATGAGACCCAGTACTTC. Protein product: CASSLYARRDETQYF.

The rearrangement joins TRBV5-7 to TRBJ2-1, with 8 positions matching TRBD1. TRBV5-7 is an open reading frame whose function is uncertain. Germline trimming cut 3 bases from V and 7 bases from J; bases unmatched to any gene: 12. This CDR3 is built from 16 residues. The CDR3 reads CASSYHRLDRANEQFF. In DNA form, the CDR3 reads TGTGCCAGCAGCTACCACCGTTTGGACAGGGCAAATGAGCAGTTCTTC.

The V gene is TRBV19, the J gene TRBJ2-7, with 8 bases lining up with TRBD1. J was trimmed by 0 bases and V by 7 bases; bases with no gene match: 8. Germline CDR1 is LNHDA and CDR2 is SQIVND (reference sequence). The CDR3 length is 15 residues. The CDR3: CASTPGTGYSYEQYF. The CDR3 coding sequence is TGTGCCAGTACTCCCGGGACAGGCTACTCCTACGAGCAGTACTTC.

To note about this clone: Other DNA sequences in the sample encode the same CDR3. The chain combines TRBV9 with TRBJ1-1; unclear D gene. Per germline, CDR1 SGDLS and CDR2 YYNGEE. V was pared by 0 bases and J by 0 bases, with 3 bases between. This CDR3 has 13 residues. CDR3 amino acids: CASSVDVNTEAFF. The CDR3 coding sequence is TGTGCCAGCAGCGTAGATGTGAACACTGAAGCTTTCTTT.

This clone was seen once. The genes are TRBV19 and TRBJ1-1; TRBD1 matches at 8 bases. The CDR3 runs 17 residues. Germline trimming cut 6 bases from V and 0 bases from J; bases unmatched to any gene: 12. Germline V lookup: CDR1 LNHDA, CDR2 SQIVND (reference sequence). CDR3 nucleotides: TGTGCCAGTAGGATGGACTTGGACAGGGCCATGAACACTGAAGCTTTCTTT. Translating it yields CASRMDLDRAMNTEAFF.

The chain has TRBV30 and TRBJ1-3; D remains ambiguous. In germline, CDR1 is GTSNPN, CDR2 SVGIG (reference sequence). Between the trimmed V and J ends, which lost 5 bases and 1 base, there was a span of 12 bases. This CDR3 contains 14 residues. The DNA of the CDR3 is TGTGCCTGGCTAGACACGGGATCTGGAAACACCATATATTTT. Its translation is CAWLDTGSGNTIYF.

The chain joins TRBV7-2 to TRBJ2-2, with D perhaps TRBD2 (6 bases). V gave up 4 bases and J gave up 3 bases, with 18 bases separating them. The CDR3 is 17 amino acids. Germline-derived CDR1 and CDR2 are SGHTA and FQGNSA. Here the CDR3 DNA reads TGTGCCAGCAGCTCCAGGGTAGCGGAGAGAGACACCGGGGAGCTGTTTTTT. Its translation: CASSSRVAERDTGELFF.

The chain joins TRBV2 to TRBJ1-2; D might be TRBD1 (5 bases). CDR1 is SNHLY and CDR2 is FYNNEI in the germline V gene. The length of the CDR3 is 12 residues. Trimming took off 4 bases at V and 8 bases at J, with 11 bases between the two ends. The CDR3 is CASSGDEGGYTF. DNA for the CDR3: TGTGCCAGCAGTGGGGACGAAGGCGGCTACACCTTC. Supplemented by reference TRBV2 and TRBJ1-2, the full variable domain reads EPEVTQTPSHQVTQMGQEVILRCVPISNHLYFYWYRQILGQKVEFLVSFYNNEISEKSEIFDDQFSVERPDGSNFTLKIRSTKLEDSAMYFCASSGDEGGYTFGSGTRLTVV.

This chain links TRBV5-6 with TRBJ2-1, with D perhaps TRBD1 (5 bases). The CDR3 has 15 residues. Germline CDR1 reads SGHDT; CDR2 reads YYEEEE. Trimming took off 0 bases at V and 8 bases at J, with 15 bases between the two ends. As DNA, the CDR3 is TGTGCCAGCAGCTTGGCCTCCCTAAGGGGTGATGAGCAGTTCTTC. It translates to CASSLASLRGDEQFF.

This rearrangement joins TRBV5-1 to TRBJ2-7; D is perhaps TRBD2 (6 bases). V was cut by 3 bases and J by 4 bases, with 11 bases left in between. The CDR3 length is 13 residues. Per germline, CDR1 SGHRS and CDR2 YFSETQ. CDR3 DNA sequence: TGCGCCAGCAGCTCGTCTAGCGATTACGAGCAGTACTTC. Its protein product is CASSSSSDYEQYF. Using reference TRBV5-1 and TRBJ2-7 for the parts outside the CDR3, the full variable domain is KAGVTQTPRYLIKTRGQQVTLSCSPISGHRSVSWYQQTPGQGLQFLFEYFSETQRNKGNFPGRFSGRQFSNSRSEMNVSTLELGDSALYLCASSSSSDYEQYFGPGTRLTVT.

This chain uses TRBV2 with TRBJ2-3; 10 nucleotides align to TRBD2. Germline CDR1 reads SNHLY; CDR2 reads FYNNEI. J gave up 2 bases and V 2 bases, and 4 bases lay outside the gene matches. The CDR3 is made up of 16 amino acids. The CDR3 coding sequence is TGTGCCAGCAGTGAACTAGCGGGGGCCCCCACAGATACGCAGTATTTT. Its translation: CASSELAGAPTDTQYF.

The rearrangement links TRBV27 to TRBJ2-1, with 14 bases that match TRBD2. This CDR3 spans 16 amino acids. Looked up from germline, CDR1 is MNHEY and CDR2 is SMNVEV (reference sequence). J was trimmed by 10 bases and V by 3 bases; bases with no gene match: 8. The CDR3 coding sequence is TGTGCCAGCAGTTTCATGACTAGCGGGGGGGTTACGGAGCAGTTCTTC. It codes for CASSFMTSGGVTEQFF.

The V gene is TRBV4-2, the J gene TRBJ2-5; 13 nucleotides match TRBD2. The CDR3 has 16 amino acids. With 0 bases clipped from V and 7 bases from J, the junction kept 5 bases outside the gene matches. Germline V gene data show CDR1 as LGHNA and CDR2 as YNFKEQ. The CDR3 nucleotides read TGTGCCAGCAGCCAAGAAACTAGCGGGGGGGTCGGGACCCAGTACTTC. It translates to CASSQETSGGVGTQYF.

The V and J genes are TRBV6-4 and TRBJ2-7, with TRBD1 matching over 7 bases. The ends lost 3 bases at V and 3 bases at J; junction bases unmatched: 11. Germline CDR1 MRHNA, CDR2 SNTAGT. CDR3 length: 16 amino acids. The CDR3 bases are TGTGCCAGCAGTGAGACCCGACAGGGACCCTACTACGAGCAGTACTTC. As protein: CASSETRQGPYYEQYF.

This chain joins TRBV5-8 and TRBJ2-1; 9 bases align to TRBD2. Looked up from germline, CDR1 is SGHTS and CDR2 is YDEGEE. CDR3 length: 17 residues. V shed 3 bases, J shed 2 bases, and the junction held 9 bases outside the gene matches. Here the CDR3 reads CASSYPTIAGAYNEQFF. The CDR3 DNA reads TGTGCCAGCAGCTACCCTACCATAGCGGGGGCCTACAATGAGCAGTTCTTC. The complete variable domain, with remaining parts taken from reference TRBV5-8 and TRBJ2-1, reads EAGVTQSPTHLIKTRGQQATLRCSPISGHTSVYWYQQALGLGLQFLLWYDEGEERNRGNFPPRFSGRQFPNYSSELNVNALELEDSALYLCASSYPTIAGAYNEQFFGPGTRLTVL.

V is TRBV7-9 and J is TRBJ2-1; TRBD1 agrees at 9 bases. The CDR3 is 15 amino acids. Unmatched junction bases numbered 6, after V lost 6 bases and J lost 3 bases. From germline, CDR1 is SEHNR and CDR2 FQNEAQ (reference sequence). The DNA for the CDR3 is TGTGCCAGCAGAACCGGGACAGGGCTCTACAATGAGCAGTTCTTC. This sequence encodes CASRTGTGLYNEQFF.

This chain connects TRBV11-2 to TRBJ2-5; 9 bases match TRBD2. Germline CDR1 is SGHAT and CDR2 is FQNNGV. The CDR3 consists of 18 residues. Trimming at V came to 5 bases and at J to 5 bases, leaving 18 bases not matched to a gene. CDR3 DNA: TGTGCCAGCAGCCCCGAGGGGCTAGCGGGGCGTAGGTGGGAGACCCAGTACTTC. Translating gives CASSPEGLAGRRWETQYF.

This chain joins TRBV19 and TRBJ1-2; D is unclear. Trimming removed 1 base from V and 6 bases from J, with 3 bases in between. The CDR3 consists of 11 residues. CDR1 is LNHDA, CDR2 SQIVND, per germline (reference sequence). The chain's CDR3 is CASSIADGYTF. The CDR3 DNA reads as TGTGCCAGTAGTATAGCGGATGGCTACACCTTC.

This clone has just one count. The V and J genes are TRBV5-1 and TRBJ2-1; D not resolved. Trimming shortened V by 1 base and J by 0 bases, and 14 bases separated the two germline ends. The CDR3 length is 17 residues. Germline V gene data show CDR1 as SGHRS and CDR2 as YFSETQ. The CDR3 reads CASSLRTLKTSYNEQFF. In DNA, the CDR3 is TGCGCCAGCAGCTTGAGGACCCTTAAGACCTCCTACAATGAGCAGTTCTTC.

The chain employs TRBV19 and TRBJ1-2, with 9 positions matching TRBD1. V was clipped by 6 bases and J by 5 bases; unmatched bases: 7. The germline gives CDR1 LNHDA, CDR2 SQIVND (reference sequence). The CDR3 totals 14 residues. CDR3 bases: TGTGCCAGTAGACAGGGGGCGGTACGGTATGGCTACACCTTC. The encoded protein is CASRQGAVRYGYTF.

As concerns this clone: Other DNA sequences in the sample encode the same CDR3. This chain uses TRBV5-1 with TRBJ1-4; D gene unclear. Germline V lookup: CDR1 SGHRS, CDR2 YFSETQ. The CDR3 spans 14 residues. V dropped 0 bases and J dropped 0 bases, with 3 bases sitting between them. This CDR3 reads CASSLDTTNEKLFF. DNA for the CDR3: TGCGCCAGCAGCTTGGACACAACTAATGAAAAACTGTTTTTT.

This clone was counted a single time. Its ends do not fully match the called genes, so a read error is possible. V and J are TRBV18 and TRBJ2-3, with 8 bases matching TRBD2. This CDR3 is built from 15 residues. Per the germline V gene, CDR1 is KGHSH and CDR2 is LQKENI. As DNA, the CDR3 is TGTGCCAGCTCACCCTCCCCCCCCGTGGTAGCGGGGTATAGGTGG. Translation gives CASSPSPPVVAGYRW.

DNA of the CDR3: TGTGCCAGCAGCACGGGGCGTGGCTACACCTTC. The encoded protein is CASSTGRGYTF. This sequence joins TRBV9 and TRBJ1-2; tentatively, D is TRBD1 (5 bases). This CDR3 comprises 11 residues. V lost 4 bases and J lost 7, with 8 bases in between. CDR1 is SGDLS, CDR2 YYNGEE, per germline.

The CDR3 loop reads CASSQFTDYNEQFF. CDR3 nucleotide sequence: TGTGCCAGCAGCCAATTCACAGACTACAATGAGCAGTTCTTC. The chain has TRBV16 and TRBJ2-1; no definite D call. The CDR3 loop spans 14 amino acids. Trimming pared 1 base from V and 3 bases from J, leaving 7 bases between. Germline V lookup: CDR1 KGHSY, CDR2 FQNENV.